Listed below are T cell receptor beta chains from one sample, sequenced in a study of Ad26.COV2.S vaccination and SARS-CoV-2 variants. Produced via immunoSEQ multiplex PCR; TCRdb's table is partial and in-frame only. The table lists roughly 680,000 clones, 80% to 90% of them singletons. Sequenced here: peripheral blood, sampled in a trial of Ad26.COV2.S vaccine versus placebo. The receptors shown here come from a person between 18 and 65 years old who received the Ad26.COV2.S COVID-19 vaccine or a placebo. Both conserved end residues are part of each CDR3. D genes are given only for firm matches. Expanded clones are given a class, and other clones once, few, many or no size at all.

D gene	clone size	V gene	J gene	CDR3 DNA	CDR3 protein
.	.	TRBV3-1/TRBV3-2	TRBJ1-6	TGTGCCAGCAGCCGCTGGACAGAGACCTCACCCCTCCACTTT	CASSRWTETSPLHF
.	.	TRBV5-6	TRBJ1-6	TGTGCCAGCAGCTCGCCGGGACGGGATAATTCACCCCTCCACTTT	CASSSPGRDNSPLHF
.	.	TRBV24-1	TRBJ1-2	TGTGCCACCAGTGATTTAGCGGACGGCTACACCTTC	CATSDLADGYTF
.	.	TRBV5-1	TRBJ2-2	TGCGCCAGCAGCACCACACCAGCCACAGGGAACACCGGGGAGCTGTTTTTT	CASSTTPATGNTGELFF
TRBD1	.	TRBV7-3	TRBJ2-7	TGTGCCAGCAGCTTAAACGGGACAGGGGTAGCGGGGCGAACCTACGAGCAGTACTTC	CASSLNGTGVAGRTYEQYF
.	.	TRBV20-1	TRBJ1-4	TGCAGTGCCGTTAATGAAAAACTGTTTTTT	CSAVNEKLFF
.	.	TRBV5-5	TRBJ1-5	TGTGCCAGCAGCTTACAGGGCCTAGGGCAGCCCCAGCATTTT	CASSLQGLGQPQHF
.	.	TRBV19	TRBJ2-5	TGTGCCAGTAGTATCGTCTGGAGGGGGGAGACCCAGTACTTC	CASSIVWRGETQYF
.	.	TRBV18	TRBJ2-1	TGTGCCAGCTCACCATTCCGGTCTGAGCAGTTCTTC	CASSPFRSEQFF
.	few	TRBV4-3	TRBJ2-7	TGCGCCAGCAGCCATGCGCCCAGGGATCTCAACTTTCACGAGCAGTACTTC	CASSHAPRDLNFHEQYF
.	.	TRBV18	TRBJ1-1	TGTGCCAGCTCACCACCCGGCGGGGCTGAAGCTTTCTTT	CASSPPGGAEAFF
TRBD1	.	TRBV6-5	TRBJ1-2	TGTGCCAGCAATCGACAGGGGCTTGTCTATGGCTACACCTTC	CASNRQGLVYGYTF
.	.	TRBV11-3	TRBJ2-3	TGTGCCAGCAGCGGGGGGGCCGAAGCAGATACGCAGTATTTT	CASSGGAEADTQYF
.	.	TRBV10-3	TRBJ1-5	TGTGCCATCAGTGAGAATAGCAATCAGCCCCAGCATTTT	CAISENSNQPQHF
.	.	TRBV5-6	TRBJ1-1	TGTGCCAGCAGCTTCTCTCTGAACACTGAAGCTTTCTTT	CASSFSLNTEAFF
.	.	TRBV5-1	TRBJ1-6	TGCGCCAGCAGCCTTCTTCAGGGTTCACCCCTCCACTTT	CASSLLQGSPLHF
TRBD2	.	TRBV18	TRBJ2-5	TGTGCCAGCTCCAGCCTTAGCGGGCAAGAGACCCAGTACTTC	CASSSLSGQETQYF
.	few	TRBV6-5	TRBJ1-1	TGTGCCAGCAGACAGGGTCGAGACACTGAAGCTTTCTTT	CASRQGRDTEAFF
TRBD1	.	TRBV9	TRBJ2-7	TGTGCCAGCAGCTTAAGACAGGGAATGTTTTACGAGCAGTACTTC	CASSLRQGMFYEQYF
.	.	TRBV5-6	TRBJ1-6	TGTGCCAGCGGGGGGAACTATAATTCACCCCTCCACTTT	CASGGNYNSPLHF
TRBD2	.	TRBV6-2/TRBV6-3	TRBJ2-1	TGTGCCAGCAGTTACGCGGTAGCGGGGGGGCTTGACAATGAGCAGTTCTTC	CASSYAVAGGLDNEQFF
.	few	TRBV28	TRBJ1-5	TGTGCCAGCCGTAGGCCCAATCAGCCCCAGCATTTT	CASRRPNQPQHF
.	few	TRBV6-5	TRBJ1-5	TGTGCCAGCAAGAGCAGGGGTTTCAATCAGCCCCAGCATTTT	CASKSRGFNQPQHF
.	.	TRBV18	TRBJ1-1	TGTGCCAGCTCACCAATCGAAGACACTGAAGCTTTCTTT	CASSPIEDTEAFF
TRBD1	.	TRBV5-1	TRBJ1-1	TGCGCCAGCAGCTCCACGGACAGGGGCGGTTGTTTCTTT	CASSSTDRGGCFF
.	few	TRBV2	TRBJ1-5	TGTGCCAGCAGTGTCGAGCGTGGCAATCAGCCCCAGCATTTT	CASSVERGNQPQHF
.	once	TRBV7-2	TRBJ2-5	TGTGCCAGCAGCGTTCGGGACTTAGAGACCCAGTACTTC	CASSVRDLETQYF
TRBD1	.	TRBV6-5	TRBJ1-2	TGTGCCAGCAGTTATGTGGACAGGGACTATGGCTACACCTTC	CASSYVDRDYGYTF
.	once	TRBV10-1	TRBJ2-1	TGCGCCAGCAGTGAGTCGTCGACAGGATACAATGAGCAGTTCTTC	CASSESSTGYNEQFF
.	.	TRBV6-5	TRBJ2-2	TGTGCCAGCAGACGACAGGACCACACCGGGGAGCTGTTTTTT	CASRRQDHTGELFF